Included here is one T cell receptor (beta chain) sequence, with context. Its matching antigen is unknown. This may stem from a read error, because a much larger clone lies one nucleotide away. TCRdb recomputed calls from the reads with MiXCR, one row per CDR3 protein. This sample has approximately 500,000 distinct CDR3 sequences; 10% to 12% occur once, and the top ten carry roughly 10%. This CDR3 is 15 amino acids long. Germline values: CDR1 SGDLS, CDR2 YYNGEE. V lost 0 bases and J lost 4, with 13 bases in between. This record comes from a study of T cell repertoires in cytomegalovirus infection. Study information: Indications of both CMV infection and matching HLA type were provided by public TCR beta signatures. Study-level results: HLA-C-restricted CMV-specific TCR beta clonotypes were dominant in the ex vivo response.

V is TRBV9 and J is TRBJ2-5; D remains unclear. This TCR was recovered from a human donor in good health (CMV status not recorded). Some clones in this sample may be carry-over from other donors' samples. Sequenced: PBMCs. As DNA, the CDR3 is TGTGCCAGCAGCGTAGTTGTGGAACTCCGAGAGACCCAGTACTTC. It is translated as CASSVVVELRETQYF. Variable domain in full (rest from reference TRBV9 and TRBJ2-5): DSGVTQTPKHLITATGQRVTLRCSPRSGDLSVYWYQQSLDQGLQFLIQYYNGEERAKGNILERFSAQQFPDLHSELNLSSLELGDSALYFCASSVVVELRETQYFGPGTRLLVL.